The clone carrying this T cell receptor (beta chain) was seen a handful of times. The CDR3 has 15 residues. V lost 0 bases and J lost 4, with 10 bases in between. Germline V gene lookup returns CDR1 LGHNA and CDR2 YNFKEQ. These data are taken from a study of blood T cell repertoires in COVID-19. Background on the study: Researchers got acute and convalescent COVID-19 samples from the United States, Italy and Spain. In each case, the material was cDNA or gDNA derived from T cells, B-cell-depleted T cells, or PBMCs.

Original analysis: Reference gene primer amplification in the assay estimated nucleated cell counts. Here immunoSEQ multiplex PCR was the method, and the copy in TCRdb shows in-frame clones only, minus some. V and J calls and clone size are those listed in that table; D and trimming were worked out from the DNA. The sample has around 100,000 clones; about 88% are singletons. This receptor was obtained from a human donor in a cohort sampled during active COVID-19. Source material: peripheral blood. V is TRBV4-2 and J is TRBJ1-5, with a tentative D call TRBD1 (5 bases). CDR3 DNA: TGTGCCAGCAGCCAAGATCAAGGGGCGAATCAGCCCCAGCATTTT. Its protein is CASSQDQGANQPQHF.